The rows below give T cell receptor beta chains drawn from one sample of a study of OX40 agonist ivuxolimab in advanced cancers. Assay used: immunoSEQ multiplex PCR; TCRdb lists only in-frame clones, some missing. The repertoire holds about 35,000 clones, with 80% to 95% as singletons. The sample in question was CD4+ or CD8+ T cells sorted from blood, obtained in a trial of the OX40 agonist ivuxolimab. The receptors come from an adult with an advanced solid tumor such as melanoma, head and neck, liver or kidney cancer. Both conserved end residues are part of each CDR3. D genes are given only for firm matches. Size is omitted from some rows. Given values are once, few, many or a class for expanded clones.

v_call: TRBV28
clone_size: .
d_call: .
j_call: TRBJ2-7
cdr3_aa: CASSLIRFSYEQYF
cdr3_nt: TGTGCCAGCAGTTTAATACGGTTCTCCTACGAGCAGTACTTC

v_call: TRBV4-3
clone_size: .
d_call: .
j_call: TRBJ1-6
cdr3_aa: CASSQDVSQGLDSYNSPLHF
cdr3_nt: TGCGCCAGCAGCCAAGATGTGTCGCAAGGCCTTGACTCCTATAATTCACCCCTCCACTTT

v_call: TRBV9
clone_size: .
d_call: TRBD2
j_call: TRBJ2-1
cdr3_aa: CASSVWVGGAYNEQFF
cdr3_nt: TGTGCCAGCAGCGTATGGGTGGGAGGGGCCTACAATGAGCAGTTCTTC

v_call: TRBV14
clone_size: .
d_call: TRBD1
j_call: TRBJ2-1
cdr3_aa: CASSPTGASEQFF
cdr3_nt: TGTGCCAGCAGCCCGACAGGGGCGTCTGAGCAGTTCTTC

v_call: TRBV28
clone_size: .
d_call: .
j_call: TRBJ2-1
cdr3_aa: CASSFRQAYNEQFF
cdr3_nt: TGTGCCAGCAGTTTTAGACAGGCGTACAATGAGCAGTTCTTC

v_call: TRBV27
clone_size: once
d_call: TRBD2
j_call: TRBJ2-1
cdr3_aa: CASSLDPAGDPWDEQFF
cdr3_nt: TGTGCCAGCAGTTTAGATCCAGCGGGGGATCCGTGGGATGAGCAGTTCTTC

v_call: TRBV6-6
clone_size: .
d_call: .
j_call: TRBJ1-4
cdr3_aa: CASSLGTQEKLFF
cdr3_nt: TGTGCCAGCAGTCTAGGGACCCAGGAAAAACTGTTTTTT

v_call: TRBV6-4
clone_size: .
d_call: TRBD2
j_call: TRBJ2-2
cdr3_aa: CASSDRREGQDTGELFF
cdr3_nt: TGTGCCAGCAGTGACCGGCGGGAGGGGCAGGACACCGGGGAGCTGTTTTTT

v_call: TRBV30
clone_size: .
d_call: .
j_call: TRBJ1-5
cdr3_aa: CAWSSSEGGFQPQHF
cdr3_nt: TGTGCCTGGAGTTCCTCGGAGGGAGGCTTTCAGCCCCAGCATTTT

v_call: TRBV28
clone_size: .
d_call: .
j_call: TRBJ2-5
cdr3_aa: CASGPGETQYF
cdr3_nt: TGTGCCAGCGGTCCGGGGGAGACCCAGTACTTC

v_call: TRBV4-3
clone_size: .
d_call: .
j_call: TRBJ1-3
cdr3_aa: CASSQEWGPGYSGNTIYF
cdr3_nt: TGCGCCAGCAGCCAAGAATGGGGGCCAGGGTACTCTGGAAACACCATATATTTT

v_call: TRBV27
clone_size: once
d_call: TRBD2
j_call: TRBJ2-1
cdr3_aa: CASSLTGKGLAPHNEQFF
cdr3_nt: TGTGCCAGCAGTTTAACTGGGAAGGGACTAGCCCCCCACAATGAGCAGTTCTTC

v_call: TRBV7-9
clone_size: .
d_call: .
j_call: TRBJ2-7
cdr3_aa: CASSLSSLGWQEYF
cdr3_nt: TGTGCCAGCAGCTTGTCGTCATTAGGGTGGCAGGAGTACTTC